This T cell receptor (beta chain) was sequenced in a study of PD-1 blockade in mismatch repair-deficient tumors. In the study overall: Patients had approximately 12 mismatch repair-deficient cancer types, all previously treated and progressing.

TCRdb keeps only in-frame clones here, not all; method: immunoSEQ multiplex PCR. This sample yields 100,000 to 150,000 clones, of which around 83% are seen a single time; around an eighth belongs to the top ten. Note on this clone: What it binds is not known.

Study observations and caveats: Tumor-resident clones, often undetectable pretreatment in blood, expanded then contracted after pembrolizumab.

All patients were mismatch repair deficient, assessed by either PCR or immunohistochemistry. The TCR-sequenced patients were a few responders to pembrolizumab. Specimen: peripheral blood, collected 44 weeks after starting pembrolizumab. The sequence came from an adult with mismatch repair-deficient cancer.

CDR3 in amino acids: CASSQDPLVLDKYNEQFF. CDR3 bases: TGCGCCAGCAGCCAAGACCCGCTAGTCCTGGATAAATACAATGAGCAGTTCTTC. The J gene is TRBJ2-1, the V gene TRBV4-1, with D unclear. This CDR3 region has 18 residues. The V and J ends lost 0 bases and 4 bases respectively, with 19 bases between them. The V gene's germline CDR1 is MGHRA and CDR2 YSYEKL.